This T cell receptor (beta chain) was recovered during a study of blood T cells in healthy people across ages. Study results and caveats: Using unsorted PBMCs precluded a conclusive naive versus antigen-experienced comparison.

Together with a sample-barcoded 5' primer, a J-beta primer mix was included in a second PCR lasting about 6 to 12 cycles. One entry per CDR3 protein results from TCRdb running MiXCR on the 5' RACE reads. There are about 680,000 distinct CDR3 sequences in the sample; 49% occur only once, and 30% to 35% lies in the top ten. Trimming pared 0 bases from V and 6 bases from J, leaving 10 bases between. The V gene's germline CDR1 is SGHRS and CDR2 YFSETQ. The CDR3 totals 13 residues. A few counts support this clonotype. Antigen: not known. Sequenced material: blood. The source of this sequence is a woman aged 55-69 years in good health. The J gene is TRBJ2-7, the V gene TRBV5-1; no reliable D call. The CDR3 is CASSLEAASEQYF. DNA of the CDR3: TGCGCCAGCAGCTTGGAGGCAGCGAGCGAGCAGTACTTC.